This T cell receptor (beta chain) was recovered during a study of identical twins. Study-wide points: It was cross-sectional statistical analysis, not following the same donors, that the conclusions relied on.

CDR1 SGHRS and CDR2 YFSETQ come from the germline V gene. The CDR3 totals 13 residues. This clonotype came up many times. Its antigen is as yet unknown. One end of the junction fails to match germline, which may point to a read error. Each CDR3 protein is one row after TCRdb ran MiXCR on the 5' RACE reads. This sample carries 250,000 to 300,000 distinct CDR3 sequences, roughly 9% of them seen once, and the ten largest clones take 6% to 8.5%. The sample also formed part of further work on yellow fever vaccine responses in identical twins.

The source of this sequence is a woman in her late teens or twenties in good health. The sample comprised CD8+ T cells sorted from blood. The chain carries TRBV5-1 and TRBJ1-2; D might be TRBD1 (5 bases). The CDR3 DNA reads as TGTGCCAGCTCCCTCGGGGGGAACTATGGCTACACCTTC. Translation gives CASSLGGNYGYTF.